This is a list of T cell receptor beta chains from one sample in a study of cytomegalovirus exposure and HLA in healthy donors. Here immunoSEQ multiplex PCR was the method, and the copy in TCRdb shows in-frame clones only, minus some. The table records some 200,000 clones, approximately 80% of them present only once. The specimen was PBMCs. These receptors came from a boy younger than 10 in good health and CMV-seronegative. CDR3s include the opening cysteine and the closing phenylalanine or tryptophan. The D gene is left open where the match is weak. Clone size is not always given. Where it is, it says once, few, many or a class for expanded clones.

j_call: TRBJ1-5; v_call: TRBV19; d_call: -; clone_size: -; cdr3_aa: CASSIVGGNQPQHF; cdr3_nt: TGTGCCAGTAGTATAGTCGGGGGTAATCAGCCCCAGCATTTT
j_call: TRBJ2-1; v_call: TRBV27; d_call: -; clone_size: -; cdr3_aa: CASSPLDFAGRNEQFF; cdr3_nt: TGTGCCAGCAGTCCCTTGGACTTCGCGGGGCGTAATGAGCAGTTCTTC
j_call: TRBJ1-1; v_call: TRBV6-5; d_call: TRBD1; clone_size: -; cdr3_aa: CASSLTGGDRSEAFF; cdr3_nt: TGTGCCAGCAGTTTGACAGGGGGCGACCGATCTGAAGCTTTCTTT
j_call: TRBJ2-1; v_call: TRBV11-1; d_call: TRBD2; clone_size: once; cdr3_aa: CASSLRAGESGNEQFF; cdr3_nt: TGTGCCAGCAGCTTGAGAGCGGGAGAGTCAGGCAATGAGCAGTTCTTC
j_call: TRBJ1-1; v_call: TRBV6-5; d_call: -; clone_size: -; cdr3_aa: CASSLRSTEAFF; cdr3_nt: TGTGCCAGCAGTCTGAGAAGCACTGAAGCTTTCTTT
j_call: TRBJ1-2; v_call: TRBV5-4; d_call: -; clone_size: few; cdr3_aa: CASSTGTIGGYTF; cdr3_nt: TGTGCCAGCAGCACCGGGACAATTGGAGGCTACACCTTC
j_call: TRBJ2-7; v_call: TRBV5-6; d_call: TRBD1; clone_size: -; cdr3_aa: CASSFRYRTGVLAEQYF; cdr3_nt: TGTGCCAGCAGCTTCCGGTACCGGACAGGGGTGTTGGCCGAGCAGTACTTC
j_call: TRBJ2-1; v_call: TRBV4-1; d_call: TRBD2; clone_size: -; cdr3_aa: CASSQGPRRENGVEQFF; cdr3_nt: TGCGCCAGCAGCCAAGGTCCCCGGCGGGAGAATGGTGTTGAGCAGTTCTTC
j_call: TRBJ2-1; v_call: TRBV15; d_call: -; clone_size: -; cdr3_aa: CATSRGEGQFF; cdr3_nt: TGTGCCACCAGTCGGGGAGAGGGGCAGTTCTTC
j_call: TRBJ2-1; v_call: TRBV7-2; d_call: -; clone_size: -; cdr3_aa: CASSMAGLPGDEQFF; cdr3_nt: TGTGCCAGCAGCATGGCGGGACTCCCGGGGGATGAGCAGTTCTTC
j_call: TRBJ2-1; v_call: TRBV6-1; d_call: TRBD2; clone_size: -; cdr3_aa: CASSTLAGGYFF; cdr3_nt: TGTGCCAGCAGCACCTTAGCGGGGGGTTATTTCTTC
j_call: TRBJ2-7; v_call: TRBV11-2; d_call: -; clone_size: -; cdr3_aa: CASSPLALYEQYF; cdr3_nt: TGTGCCAGCAGCCCACTAGCTCTCTACGAGCAGTACTTC
j_call: TRBJ2-1; v_call: TRBV2; d_call: TRBD2; clone_size: once; cdr3_aa: CASTGLGSPNEQFF; cdr3_nt: TGTGCCAGCACGGGACTAGGTTCTCCCAATGAGCAGTTCTTC
j_call: TRBJ2-5; v_call: TRBV5-4; d_call: -; clone_size: -; cdr3_aa: CASSPQETQETQYF; cdr3_nt: TGTGCCAGCAGTCCACAGGAAACCCAAGAGACCCAGTACTTC
j_call: TRBJ1-5; v_call: TRBV4-1; d_call: TRBD1; clone_size: -; cdr3_aa: CASSQEGGLYSNQPQHF; cdr3_nt: TGCGCCAGCAGCCAAGAAGGGGGCCTTTACAGCAATCAGCCCCAGCATTTT
j_call: TRBJ2-4; v_call: TRBV9; d_call: TRBD1; clone_size: once; cdr3_aa: CASSVGQGANIQYF; cdr3_nt: TGTGCCAGCAGCGTAGGGCAGGGGGCGAACATTCAGTACTTC
j_call: TRBJ1-5; v_call: TRBV19; d_call: TRBD1; clone_size: -; cdr3_aa: CASGTGANQPQHF; cdr3_nt: TGTGCCAGTGGCACAGGGGCCAATCAGCCCCAGCATTTT
j_call: TRBJ1-5; v_call: TRBV13; d_call: -; clone_size: -; cdr3_aa: CASSQGGVSNQPQHF; cdr3_nt: TGTGCCAGCAGCCAAGGGGGGGTTAGCAATCAGCCCCAGCATTTT
j_call: TRBJ1-2; v_call: TRBV30; d_call: TRBD1; clone_size: -; cdr3_aa: CAWEGQGEYGYTF; cdr3_nt: TGTGCCTGGGAGGGACAGGGGGAATATGGCTACACCTTC
j_call: TRBJ1-1; v_call: TRBV29-1; d_call: -; clone_size: once; cdr3_aa: CSAAKGGSNEAFF; cdr3_nt: TGCAGCGCGGCAAAGGGGGGGTCTAATGAAGCTTTCTTT
j_call: TRBJ1-1; v_call: TRBV2; d_call: -; clone_size: -; cdr3_aa: CASSGVGGEAFF; cdr3_nt: TGTGCCAGCAGTGGCGTGGGGGGGGAAGCTTTCTTT
j_call: TRBJ2-5; v_call: TRBV5-4; d_call: TRBD2; clone_size: once; cdr3_aa: CASSLGLTSGGNQETQYF; cdr3_nt: TGTGCCAGCAGCTTGGGGCTTACTAGCGGGGGGAACCAAGAGACCCAGTACTTC
j_call: TRBJ1-1; v_call: TRBV7-6; d_call: -; clone_size: -; cdr3_aa: CASSSNVAGTTEAFF; cdr3_nt: TGTGCCAGCAGCTCGAACGTTGCGGGGACCACTGAAGCTTTCTTT
j_call: TRBJ1-1; v_call: TRBV7-3; d_call: -; clone_size: few; cdr3_aa: CASSPTPDSYTEAFF; cdr3_nt: TGTGCCAGCAGCCCTACCCCGGACAGCTACACTGAAGCTTTCTTT
j_call: TRBJ1-1; v_call: TRBV13; d_call: TRBD1; clone_size: -; cdr3_aa: CASSFPGQGHTEAFF; cdr3_nt: TGTGCCAGCAGCTTCCCTGGACAGGGGCACACTGAAGCTTTCTTT
j_call: TRBJ2-5; v_call: TRBV5-1; d_call: -; clone_size: -; cdr3_aa: CASSLDRVGETQYF; cdr3_nt: TGCGCCAGCAGCTTGGACCGGGTGGGAGAGACCCAGTACTTC
j_call: TRBJ2-7; v_call: TRBV6-6; d_call: -; clone_size: -; cdr3_aa: CASREAGDAYEQYF; cdr3_nt: TGTGCCAGCAGGGAGGCAGGGGATGCCTACGAGCAGTACTTC
j_call: TRBJ2-5; v_call: TRBV5-1; d_call: TRBD2; clone_size: few; cdr3_aa: CASSLAAGGTQETQYF; cdr3_nt: TGCGCCAGCAGCTTGGCTGCGGGAGGTACCCAAGAGACCCAGTACTTC
j_call: TRBJ1-3; v_call: TRBV4-1; d_call: -; clone_size: -; cdr3_aa: CASSQEFGAGNTIYF; cdr3_nt: TGCGCCAGCAGCCAAGAGTTTGGGGCAGGAAACACCATATATTTT
j_call: TRBJ2-1; v_call: TRBV4-2; d_call: -; clone_size: -; cdr3_aa: CASSQDSVGAEQFF; cdr3_nt: TGTGCCAGCAGCCAAGATTCAGTAGGGGCCGAGCAGTTCTTC
j_call: TRBJ2-7; v_call: TRBV2; d_call: TRBD1; clone_size: -; cdr3_aa: CASSPTGTYEQYF; cdr3_nt: TGTGCCAGCAGTCCGACAGGGACCTACGAGCAGTACTTC
j_call: TRBJ2-1; v_call: TRBV11-2; d_call: TRBD1; clone_size: -; cdr3_aa: CASSSQGTSSYNEQFF; cdr3_nt: TGTGCCAGCAGCTCACAGGGGACGAGCTCCTACAATGAGCAGTTCTTC
j_call: TRBJ1-2; v_call: TRBV4-2; d_call: -; clone_size: once; cdr3_aa: CASSQVLNYGYTF; cdr3_nt: TGTGCCAGCAGCCAAGTGCTAAACTATGGCTACACCTTC